Described below is a single TCR beta chain sequence and its context. The data are from a study of shared clonotypes between healthy human individuals. Profiling relied on immunoSEQ multiplex PCR, and the TCRdb table lists in-frame clones only, not all of them. This table holds about 2.3 million clones, 92% found once. Germline V gene data show CDR1 as SQVTM and CDR2 as ANQGSEA. V was shortened by 6 bases and J by 5 bases, with 16 bases between the two germline ends. The CDR3 consists of 13 residues. Input material: naive CD4+ T cells from PBMCs. Subset reported: CD45RA+ positively selected. V usage is TRBV29-1 and J usage is TRBJ1-2; possible D gene TRBD1, 5 bases. The sequence was collected from a young man in good health. Some clones in this sample may be carry-over from other donors' samples. DNA for the CDR3: TGCAGCGTCCCCGGGGGGGGTTGGTATGGCTACACCTTC. Residues: CSVPGGGWYGYTF. Together with reference TRBV29-1 and TRBJ1-2, the CDR3 gives the full variable domain: SAVISQKPSRDICQRGTSLTIQCQVDSQVTMMFWYRQQPGQSLTLIATANQGSEATYESGFVIDKFPISRPNLTFSTLTVSNMSPEDSSIYLCSVPGGGWYGYTFGSGTRLTVV.